Below, 20 T cell receptor beta chains from the same sample are listed, as sequenced in a study of shared clonotypes between healthy human individuals. Libraries were prepared by immunoSEQ multiplex PCR; TCRdb keeps only in-frame clonotypes and omits some of them. The table includes roughly 2.2 million clones, 80% to 95% detected once. Sample: naive CD4+ T cells from PBMCs. The subset here: CD45RA+ positively selected. These receptor sequences come from a man younger than 35 in good health. Some clones in this sample may be carry-over from other donors' samples.

The chain combines TRBV19 with TRBJ1-2; 7 positions match TRBD1. V lost 6 bases, J lost 2 bases, and 9 bases stayed unmatched. The V gene's germline CDR1 is LNHDA and CDR2 SQIVND (reference sequence). This CDR3 spans 15 amino acids. The CDR3 DNA is TGTGCCAGTAGATACTCACAGGGGTCCAACTATGGCTACACCTTC. Translated: CASRYSQGSNYGYTF.

The gene calls are TRBV4-1 and TRBJ1-6; D remains ambiguous. The germline CDR1 and CDR2 sequences are MGHRA and YSYEKL. CDR3 length: 12 amino acids. Trimming pared 1 base from V and 15 bases from J, leaving 10 bases between. The CDR3 is CASSQVSTLLHF. The DNA for the CDR3 is TGCGCCAGCAGCCAAGTGTCCACGCTCCTCCACTTT.

This clone was observed a handful of times. This chain connects TRBV4-2 to TRBJ1-1; 7 bases line up with TRBD1. This CDR3 is built from 15 residues. CDR1 is LGHNA and CDR2 is YNFKEQ in the germline V gene. Trimming cost V 1 base and J 8 bases; bases outside gene matches: 10. The CDR3 spells CASSQVLQGLAEAFF. The CDR3 bases are TGTGCCAGCAGCCAAGTGCTACAGGGGCTTGCCGAAGCTTTCTTT.

This chain connects TRBV27 to TRBJ2-5; TRBD1 aligns across 9 bases. The germline V gene encodes CDR1 MNHEY and CDR2 SMNVEV (reference sequence). CDR3 length: 16 residues. J gave up 5 bases and V 0 bases, and 7 bases lay outside the gene matches. CDR3 in amino acids: CASSLSWDRVDETQYF. The CDR3 DNA sequence: TGTGCCAGCAGTTTATCGTGGGACAGGGTTGACGAGACCCAGTACTTC.

For this clone: One end of the junction fails to match germline, which may point to a read error. The V gene is TRBV5-6, the J gene TRBJ2-7; TRBD2 matches at 7 bases. CDR3 length: 12 residues. Germline-derived CDR1 and CDR2 are SGHDT and YYEEEE. Here the CDR3 reads CASSLGVAGDTF. DNA for the CDR3: TGTGCCAGCAGCTTGGGGGTTGCGGGGGATACCTTC.

J is TRBJ2-5 and V is TRBV6-1, with TRBD2 matching 12 bases. The germline V gene has CDR1 MNHNS and CDR2 SASEGT. The length of the CDR3 is 16 residues. The trim removed 4 bases at V and 5 bases at J, leaving 8 bases unmatched. The CDR3 DNA follows: TGTGCCAGCAGTGCTATACTAGCGGGAGGAGGGGAGACCCAGTACTTC. The encoded protein is CASSAILAGGGETQYF.

This chain uses TRBV18 with TRBJ2-3; the match to TRBD1 covers 10 bases. Germline values: CDR1 KGHSH, CDR2 LQKENI. V lost 3 bases, J lost 6 bases, and 6 bases stayed unmatched. This CDR3 spans 15 amino acids. The CDR3 here is CASSPRTGGVDTQYF. The CDR3 coding sequence is TGTGCCAGCTCACCGAGGACAGGGGGTGTTGATACGCAGTATTTT.

The V gene is TRBV28, the J gene TRBJ2-5; D gene uncertain. The CDR3 is made up of 13 amino acids. CDR1 and CDR2 from the germline V gene are MDHEN and SYDVKM. V lost 3 bases to trimming and J lost 4 bases, with 9 bases between them. CDR3 sequence: CASSLGSGETQYF. The CDR3 coding sequence is TGTGCCAGCAGTTTGGGCAGTGGAGAGACCCAGTACTTC.

The chain combines TRBV5-1 with TRBJ2-3, with TRBD2 as a possible D gene (5 bases). Germline V CDR1 and CDR2: SGHRS, YFSETQ. The CDR3 covers 16 residues. V was clipped by 4 bases and J by 2 bases, with 17 bases between them. CDR3 in amino acids: CASSPGGSAYTDTQYF. The CDR3 nucleotides read TGCGCCAGCAGCCCCGGTGGTAGCGCTTACACAGATACGCAGTATTTT.

This clone was picked up a small number of times. V gene TRBV6-1 combines with J gene TRBJ2-1; maybe TRBD1 (6 bases). The CDR3 length is 14 residues. CDR1 and CDR2 from the germline V gene are MNHNS and SASEGT. V was trimmed by 10 bases and J by 6 bases, leaving 19 bases between them. For the CDR3, the DNA is TGTGCCACCTTAAGAGGACAGTCCGGCAATGAGCAGTTCTTC. It encodes CATLRGQSGNEQFF.

This sequence joins TRBV12-5 and TRBJ2-2; 11 nucleotides align to TRBD1. The CDR3 has 17 residues. Looked up from germline, CDR1 is LGHNT and CDR2 is FRNRAP. The ends lost 7 bases at V and 0 bases at J; junction bases unmatched: 7. CDR3 sequence (DNA): TGTGCTAGTGCCTGGACAGGGGGCCCTTCGAACACCGGGGAGCTGTTTTTT. Amino acid sequence: CASAWTGGPSNTGELFF.

The chain joins TRBV28 to TRBJ2-7; the D gene is possibly TRBD2 (6 bases). The V gene lost 4 bases and the J gene lost 5 bases, with 21 bases spanning the gap. CDR1 MDHEN and CDR2 SYDVKM come from the germline V gene. This CDR3 spans 16 amino acids. CDR3 amino acids: CASSWVTSYSPHEQYF. CDR3 nucleotides: TGTGCCAGCAGTTGGGTCACTAGCTATTCCCCCCACGAGCAGTACTTC.

This chain uses TRBV30 with TRBJ1-6, with 7 bases fitting TRBD1. V lost 8 bases, J lost 4 bases, and 2 bases stayed unmatched. Germline-derived CDR1 and CDR2 are GTSNPN and SVGIG (reference sequence). The CDR3 runs to 12 residues. This CDR3 is CAGDRYNSPLHF. CDR3 in DNA: TGTGCCGGGGACAGATATAATTCACCCCTCCACTTT.

Comments on this clone: Other nucleotide sequences in the sample specify the same CDR3. This chain connects TRBV15 to TRBJ1-5, with 9 positions matching TRBD1. CDR1 and CDR2 from the germline V gene are LNHNV and YYDKDF (reference sequence). This CDR3 region has 15 residues. V lost 3 bases to trimming and J lost 2 bases; unmatched junction nucleotides: 2. DNA for the CDR3: TGTGCCACCAGCAGGGGACAGGGCGGCAATCAGCCCCAGCATTTT. It translates to CATSRGQGGNQPQHF.

Remarks on this clone: Other DNA sequences in this specimen translate into the identical CDR3. Here the CDR3 DNA reads TGTGCCTGGAGTGTTCAGGCCCCCACTGAAGCTTTCTTT. Encoded protein: CAWSVQAPTEAFF. The rearrangement joins TRBV30 to TRBJ1-1, with D uncertain. CDR1 and CDR2 (germline): GTSNPN, SVGIG (reference sequence). The CDR3 loop spans 13 amino acids. The V end was cut by 0 bases, the J end by 4 bases, with 9 bases between.

In its sample, this clone was seen once. The chain employs TRBV6-1 and TRBJ2-7, with D possibly matching TRBD1 (5 bases). Germline V gene sequence: CDR1 MNHNS, CDR2 SASEGT. The length of the CDR3 is 12 residues. Deletions cut 8 bases from V and 2 bases from J, with 10 bases between. CDR3 DNA sequence: TGTGCCAGCGTCGGCAGGGCCTACGAGCAGTACTTC. It is translated as CASVGRAYEQYF.

This chain links TRBV30 with TRBJ2-3; perhaps TRBD2 as D (5 bases). CDR1 is GTSNPN and CDR2 is SVGIG in the germline V gene (reference sequence). Trimming removed 4 bases at V and 5 bases at J, with 16 bases between. The CDR3 loop spans 14 amino acids. The CDR3 here is CAWKAGPGGDTQYF. CDR3 DNA sequence: TGTGCCTGGAAGGCAGGCCCAGGAGGAGATACGCAGTATTTT.

The J gene is TRBJ1-1, the V gene TRBV28; no firm D call. Germline-derived CDR1 and CDR2 are MDHEN and SYDVKM. V was cut by 3 bases and J by 3 bases, with 8 bases left in between. The CDR3 contains 13 residues. CDR3 residues: CASSFGTYTEAFF. Here the CDR3 DNA reads TGTGCCAGCAGTTTCGGCACTTACACTGAAGCTTTCTTT.

The chain is built from TRBV4-1 and TRBJ2-7; perhaps D is TRBD1 or TRBD2 (5 bases each). The CDR3 length is 16 residues. Germline-derived CDR1 and CDR2 are MGHRA and YSYEKL. V was trimmed by 1 base and J by 6 bases, leaving 19 bases between them. The CDR3 DNA reads as TGCGCCAGCAGCCAAGGACTGATTCAGGGACCCTCCGAGCAGTACTTC. Encoded protein: CASSQGLIQGPSEQYF.

The chain carries TRBV4-1 and TRBJ2-7, with 12 positions matching TRBD2. J was trimmed by 3 bases and V by 4 bases; bases with no gene match: 7. Germline assignment: CDR1 MGHRA and CDR2 YSYEKL. The CDR3 runs 16 residues. This CDR3 is CASSPHLTSGSYEQYF. The CDR3 nucleotides are TGCGCCAGCAGCCCCCACCTGACTAGCGGGAGCTACGAGCAGTACTTC.